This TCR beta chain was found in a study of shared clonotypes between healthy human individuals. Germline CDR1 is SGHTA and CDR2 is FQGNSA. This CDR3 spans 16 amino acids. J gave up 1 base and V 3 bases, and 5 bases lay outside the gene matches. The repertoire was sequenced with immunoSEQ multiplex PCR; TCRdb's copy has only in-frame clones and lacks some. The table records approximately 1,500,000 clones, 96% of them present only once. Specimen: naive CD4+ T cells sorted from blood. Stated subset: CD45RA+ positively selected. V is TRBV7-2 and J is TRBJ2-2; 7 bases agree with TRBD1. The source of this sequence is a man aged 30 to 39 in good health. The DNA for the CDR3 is TGTGCCAGCAGCTTGTGGGGACAGCTGAACACCGGGGAGCTGTTTTTT. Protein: CASSLWGQLNTGELFF.